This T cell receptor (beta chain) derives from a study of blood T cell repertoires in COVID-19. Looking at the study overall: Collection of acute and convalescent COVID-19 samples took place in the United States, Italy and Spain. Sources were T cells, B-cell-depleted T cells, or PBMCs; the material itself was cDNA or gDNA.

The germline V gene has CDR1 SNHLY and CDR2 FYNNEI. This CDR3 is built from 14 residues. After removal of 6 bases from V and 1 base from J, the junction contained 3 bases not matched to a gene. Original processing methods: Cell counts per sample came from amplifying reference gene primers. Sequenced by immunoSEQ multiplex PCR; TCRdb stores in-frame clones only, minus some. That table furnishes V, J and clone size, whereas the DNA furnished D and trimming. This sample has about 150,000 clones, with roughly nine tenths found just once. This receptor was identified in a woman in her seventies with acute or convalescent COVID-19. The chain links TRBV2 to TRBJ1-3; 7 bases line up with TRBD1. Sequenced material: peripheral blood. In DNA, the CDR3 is TGTGCCAGCAGGACAGGGTCTTCTGGAAACACCATATATTTT. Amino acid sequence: CASRTGSSGNTIYF.